A selection of T cell receptor beta chains follows, all from one sample in a study of blood T cell repertoires in COVID-19. The data were produced by immunoSEQ multiplex PCR, yet TCRdb's version contains in-frame clones alone and is incomplete. The profile shows roughly 45,000 clones, 85% to 95% of them singletons. The sequenced sample was peripheral blood. These receptors came from a man in his 60s with COVID-19, enrolled during active disease. Each CDR3 is given with its conserved first and last residue. A D gene is named only where the DNA matches it firmly. Clone size is given for some rows only: seen once, a few or many times, or a class if the clone is expanded.

d_gene | j_gene | v_gene | abundance | CDR3nt | CDR3aa
. | TRBJ1-1 | TRBV19 | . | TGTGCCAGTATACCCGGCAGGGTCCAACGACCCACTGAAGCTTTCTTT | CASIPGRVQRPTEAFF
. | TRBJ1-2 | TRBV2 | . | TGTGCCAGCTCCCTCGGGTGGGAGACTGGCTACACCTTC | CASSLGWETGYTF
. | TRBJ1-1 | TRBV6-1 | . | TGTGCCAGCAGTGAAGCGGCAGGGCCGGGGAACACTGAAGCTTTCTTT | CASSEAAGPGNTEAFF
TRBD2 | TRBJ2-3 | TRBV5-6 | . | TGTGCCAGCAGCTTCAAGTTTAGCGGGAGTGGAGATACGCAGTATTTT | CASSFKFSGSGDTQYF
. | TRBJ2-1 | TRBV11-3 | . | TGTGCCAGCAGCTTAGATCGTGGGATAGGTGGGACTTCAAACAATGAGCAGTTCTTC | CASSLDRGIGGTSNNEQFF
TRBD1 | TRBJ2-2 | TRBV5-1 | . | TGCGCCAGCAGCTTGGAAGACAGGGACGACACCGGGGAGCTGTTTTTT | CASSLEDRDDTGELFF
. | TRBJ2-1 | TRBV12-3/TRBV12-4 | once | TGTGCCAGCAAAAGCGTTACCCACAATGAGCAGTTCTTC | CASKSVTHNEQFF
TRBD1 | TRBJ2-7 | TRBV11-2 | . | TGTGCCAGTCGCGAATTCGGACAGGGGGGCGAGCAGTACTTC | CASREFGQGGEQYF
. | TRBJ2-6 | TRBV4-1 | once | TGCGCCAGCAGCCAAGTACAAACCACTGGGGCCAACGTCCTGACTTTC | CASSQVQTTGANVLTF
. | TRBJ2-7 | TRBV4-1 | . | TGCGCCAGCAGCCAGGAGGGGGCAGGGAGCTACGAGCAGTACTTC | CASSQEGAGSYEQYF
. | TRBJ1-2 | TRBV5-1 | once | TGCGCCAGCAGCTTTGGACAGAACTATGGCTACACCTTC | CASSFGQNYGYTF
TRBD1 | TRBJ1-6 | TRBV5-4 | . | TGTGCCAGCAGCTTTGGACAGGGGAGCTCACCCCTCCACTTT | CASSFGQGSSPLHF
TRBD1 | TRBJ1-5 | TRBV2 | . | TGTGCCAGCAAGGGACAGGAGTCCAATCAGCCCCAGCATTTT | CASKGQESNQPQHF
. | TRBJ2-7 | TRBV28 | . | TGTGCCAGCAGTTTACTGGCAGGGAAGGAGCAGTACTTC | CASSLLAGKEQYF
. | TRBJ1-1 | TRBV7-9 | . | TGTGCCAGCAGCTCCGGACAGCGTGAAGCTTTCTTT | CASSSGQREAFF
TRBD2 | TRBJ2-1 | TRBV7-3 | . | TGTGCCAGCAGCTTAGGGCCCCCTCGGACGGGGGGGTCCTATACCTACAATGAGCAGTTCTTC | CASSLGPPRTGGSYTYNEQFF
. | TRBJ1-2 | TRBV10-3 | . | TGTGCCATCAGTGAGGACCGAGCTTTGGGACTTGGCTACACCTTC | CAISEDRALGLGYTF
. | TRBJ1-2 | TRBV7-9 | . | TGTGCCAGCAGCCAAACTAGTTTGACCCACCCATATGGCTACACCTTC | CASSQTSLTHPYGYTF
TRBD1 | TRBJ1-2 | TRBV10-3 | . | TGTGCCATCAGTTGGACAGGGGATCGGGATGGCTACACCTTC | CAISWTGDRDGYTF
. | TRBJ1-1 | TRBV19 | . | TGTGCCAGTAGACGGACAGACATTATGAACACTGAAGCTTTCTTT | CASRRTDIMNTEAFF
. | TRBJ1-1 | TRBV5-1 | . | TGCGCCAGCAGCATCACCTTCATGACGCGAGGTGACACTGAAGCTTTCTTT | CASSITFMTRGDTEAFF
TRBD2 | TRBJ2-1 | TRBV3-1/TRBV3-2 | . | TGTGCCAGCAGCCGTAGCGGGAGGGCCTACAATGAGCAGTTCTTC | CASSRSGRAYNEQFF
. | TRBJ1-5 | TRBV7-9 | once | TGTGCCAGCAGCTCAGAAAGCACAGGGTTCAGCAATCAGCCCCAGCATTTT | CASSSESTGFSNQPQHF
TRBD2 | TRBJ2-7 | TRBV13 | . | TGTGCCAGCAGCTTATTGACGGGACTAGCGGGAGGGTACGAGCAGTACTTC | CASSLLTGLAGGYEQYF
TRBD1 | TRBJ2-5 | TRBV24-1 | . | TGTGCCACCAGTGATTTAACAGGGGGCCAGGAGGGATTGGAGACCCAGTACTTC | CATSDLTGGQEGLETQYF
. | TRBJ1-4 | TRBV13 | . | TGTGCCAGCAGCTTATTAGGGGCTGGGAAACTGTTTTTT | CASSLLGAGKLFF
. | TRBJ1-1 | TRBV19 | . | TGTGCCAGTAGTCGCGGGGGGCCTGAAGCTTTCTTT | CASSRGGPEAFF
TRBD2 | TRBJ2-7 | TRBV6-2/TRBV6-3 | . | TGTGCCAGCAGTTTGACTAGCGGAACTACCTACGAGCAGTACTTC | CASSLTSGTTYEQYF
TRBD2 | TRBJ2-1 | TRBV7-3 | . | TGTGCCAGCAGCGTCACTAGCGGGAGGGAAACTGAGCAGTTCTTC | CASSVTSGRETEQFF
TRBD1 | TRBJ1-1 | TRBV19 | . | TGTGCCAGTAGCAAGCCGGGACAGGGGGCGAGAATGAACACTGAAGCTTTCTTT | CASSKPGQGARMNTEAFF
. | TRBJ2-4 | TRBV6-5 | . | TGTGCCAGCAGTTACTCGAAAAGGAGAGCCAAAAACATTCAGTACTTC | CASSYSKRRAKNIQYF
TRBD2 | TRBJ2-7 | TRBV30 | . | TGTGCCTGGAGAACAGACGGGACTAGAGTTCCGTACGAGCAGTACTTC | CAWRTDGTRVPYEQYF
. | TRBJ2-6 | TRBV2 | . | TGTGCCAGCAAGGGGGGGACCGGGGCCAACGTCCTGACTTTC | CASKGGTGANVLTF
TRBD1 | TRBJ2-7 | TRBV7-2 | . | TGTGCCAGCTCCTATACAGGGGGCCAAGAGCAGTACTTC | CASSYTGGQEQYF
. | TRBJ1-1 | TRBV30 | once | TGTGCCTGGAGTCTAAGTTCTCGGGCTTTCTTT | CAWSLSSRAFF
TRBD1 | TRBJ2-2 | TRBV19 | . | TGTGCCAGTGATCCAACGGGACAGCCTAACACCGGGGAGCTGTTTTTT | CASDPTGQPNTGELFF
. | TRBJ2-7 | TRBV7-2 | . | TGTGCCAGCAGCTCGCAAACTATAAGCTCCTACGAGCAGTACTTC | CASSSQTISSYEQYF
. | TRBJ1-1 | TRBV6-5 | . | TGTGCCAGCAGTTACAGGGGCGAAGGAGCTTTCTTT | CASSYRGEGAFF
. | TRBJ2-5 | TRBV19 | . | TGTGCCAGTAGTATAGATAGCGGACAAGAGACCCAGTACTTC | CASSIDSGQETQYF
. | TRBJ1-6 | TRBV9 | . | TGTGCCAGCAGCGTAGCTATAGACAGCTCACCCCTCCACTTT | CASSVAIDSSPLHF
. | TRBJ1-2 | TRBV30 | . | TGTGCCTGGGACCCCGGGAACTATGGCTACACCTTC | CAWDPGNYGYTF
. | TRBJ2-7 | TRBV6-2/TRBV6-3 | . | TGTGCCAGCAGCATCGCTACAGGGCAGGGGGGCGAGCAGTACTTC | CASSIATGQGGEQYF
. | TRBJ2-7 | TRBV12-3/TRBV12-4 | . | TGTGCCAGCAGTATCGGTCGGGCCTACGAGCAGTACTTC | CASSIGRAYEQYF
. | TRBJ1-1 | TRBV18 | . | TGTGCCAGCTCACCATTTTACGGACAAGGAACTGAAGCTTTCTTT | CASSPFYGQGTEAFF
. | TRBJ2-7 | TRBV30 | . | TGTGCCTGGAGGCCTCCAGGGCGCGAGCAGTACTTC | CAWRPPGREQYF
TRBD1 | TRBJ1-4 | TRBV28 | . | TGTGCCAGCAGTGGACCCGACAGGGGCCGGGAAAAACTGTTTTTT | CASSGPDRGREKLFF
. | TRBJ1-5 | TRBV27 | . | TGTGCCAGCAGTCCCCGTGAGGGGACAAATCAGCCCCAGCATTTT | CASSPREGTNQPQHF
. | TRBJ2-7 | TRBV6-6 | . | TGTGCCAGCAGTTCGCCTTTTAGCTCCTACGAGCAGTACTTC | CASSSPFSSYEQYF
. | TRBJ1-3 | TRBV28 | . | TGTGCCAGCGAGCCAGGGGTAAGGAACACCATATATTTT | CASEPGVRNTIYF
TRBD2 | TRBJ2-7 | TRBV5-4 | . | TGTGCCAGCAGCTCGGGGGGGAGCGGAACCTACGAGCAGTACTTC | CASSSGGSGTYEQYF
. | TRBJ1-2 | TRBV20-1 | . | TGCAGTGCTAGTGAACCCCAGAACCCCTACTATGGCTACACCTTC | CSASEPQNPYYGYTF
TRBD2 | TRBJ2-1 | TRBV5-1 | . | TGCGCCAGCAGCTTGGGCCTAGCGGCTTACAATGAGCAGTTCTTC | CASSLGLAAYNEQFF
. | TRBJ1-6 | TRBV10-3 | . | TGTGCCACCGAACCCACAGGGTTTCAACCCCTCCACTTT | CATEPTGFQPLHF
. | TRBJ2-2 | TRBV7-2 | . | TGTGCCAGCACCATAGGGGGGAGGGACACCGGGGAGCTGTTTTTT | CASTIGGRDTGELFF
. | TRBJ1-1 | TRBV19 | . | TGTGCCAGTAGTATGGGCCAGGGGTGGGGCGAAGCTTTCTTT | CASSMGQGWGEAFF
TRBD2 | TRBJ2-1 | TRBV7-3 | . | TGTGCCAGCAGCTTAACTGGACTAGCGGGCTACAATGAGCAGTTCTTC | CASSLTGLAGYNEQFF
. | TRBJ2-7 | TRBV5-4 | . | TGTGCCAGCAGCTTCCAGGGTAGTTCCTACGAGCAGTACTTC | CASSFQGSSYEQYF
TRBD1 | TRBJ1-4 | TRBV4-3 | . | TGCGCCAGCAGCCAAGCCGGGACAGGGGACGAAAAACTGTTTTTT | CASSQAGTGDEKLFF